The source of this TCR beta chain is a study of cytomegalovirus exposure and HLA in healthy donors. The CDR3 contains 14 residues. V lost 4 bases to trimming and J lost 1 base, with 11 bases between them. The germline V gene encodes CDR1 SGDLS and CDR2 YYNGEE. This PCR relied on a set of 60 Vbeta primers and 13 Jbeta primers. Here immunoSEQ multiplex PCR was the method, and the copy in TCRdb shows in-frame clones only, minus some. This sample has over 100,000 clones, with about 74% found just once. The sequenced sample was PBMCs. This clonotype was sampled from a young man in good health and CMV-seropositive. The rearrangement joins TRBV9 to TRBJ1-1; maybe TRBD1 (5 bases). Here the CDR3 DNA reads TGTGCCAGCAGCATCCGTGACAGGAACACTGAAGCTTTCTTT. Translating it yields CASSIRDRNTEAFF.